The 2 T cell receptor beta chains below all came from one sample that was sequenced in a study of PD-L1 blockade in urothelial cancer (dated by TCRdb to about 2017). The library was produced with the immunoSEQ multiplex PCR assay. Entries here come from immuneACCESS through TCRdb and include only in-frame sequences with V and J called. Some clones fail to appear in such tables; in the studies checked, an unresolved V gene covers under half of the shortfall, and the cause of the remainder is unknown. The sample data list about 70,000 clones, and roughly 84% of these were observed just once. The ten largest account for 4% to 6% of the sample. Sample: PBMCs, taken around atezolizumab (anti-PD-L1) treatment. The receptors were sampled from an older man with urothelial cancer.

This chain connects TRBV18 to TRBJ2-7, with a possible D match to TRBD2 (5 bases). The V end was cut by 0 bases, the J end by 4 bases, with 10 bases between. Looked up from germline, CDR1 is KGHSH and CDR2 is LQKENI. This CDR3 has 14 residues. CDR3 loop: CASSPPMAGYEQYF. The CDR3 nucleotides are TGTGCCAGCTCACCACCGATGGCGGGTTACGAGCAGTACTTC.

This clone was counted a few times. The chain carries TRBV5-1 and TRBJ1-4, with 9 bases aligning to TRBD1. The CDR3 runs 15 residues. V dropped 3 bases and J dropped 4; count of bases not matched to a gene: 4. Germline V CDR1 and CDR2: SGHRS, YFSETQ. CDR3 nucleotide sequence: TGCGCCAGCAGCTGGGGACAGGGTATTAATGAAAAACTGTTTTTT. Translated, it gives CASSWGQGINEKLFF.